The clone carrying this TCR beta chain was recorded at least ten times. These data are taken from a study of neurological immune-mediated disorders. V gave up 1 base and J gave up 3 bases, with 14 bases separating them. Germline V gene lookup returns CDR1 SGHRS and CDR2 YFSETQ. The CDR3 totals 15 residues. Each CDR3 protein is one row after TCRdb ran MiXCR on the 5' RACE reads. The table has tens of thousands of distinct CDR3 sequences, roughly a quarter seen once. The source material was PBMCs. This rearrangement joins TRBV5-1 to TRBJ2-7, with a possible D match to TRBD2 (5 bases). This clonotype was obtained from a woman aged 70-85 years in good health. CDR3 coding DNA: TGCGCCAGCAGCTTGAGTCAGCGGCCATACTACGAGCAGTACTTC. This codes for CASSLSQRPYYEQYF. Supplemented by reference TRBV5-1 and TRBJ2-7, the full variable domain reads KAGVTQTPRYLIKTRGQQVTLSCSPISGHRSVSWYQQTPGQGLQFLFEYFSETQRNKGNFPGRFSGRQFSNSRSEMNVSTLELGDSALYLCASSLSQRPYYEQYFGPGTRLTVT.